The 22 T cell receptor beta chains listed next were all sequenced from one sample in a study of blood T cell repertoires in COVID-19. Data came from immunoSEQ multiplex PCR; TCRdb stores just in-frame clones and leaves some out. This sample has 150,000 to 200,000 clones, with less than 90% found just once. The sequenced sample was peripheral blood. The receptors were gathered from a woman in her sixties with COVID-19, enrolled during active disease.

The chain uses TRBV5-4 and TRBJ1-6; a possible D gene is TRBD1 (5 bases). With 3 bases removed from V and 7 bases from J, the gap between germline ends came to 14 bases. The germline gives CDR1 SGHNT, CDR2 YYREEE (reference sequence). The CDR3 is 15 amino acids. CDR3 in amino acids: CASSSEGAPNSPLHF. The DNA of the CDR3 is TGTGCCAGCAGCTCGGAAGGGGCCCCCAATTCACCCCTCCACTTT.

The rearrangement links TRBV11-2 to TRBJ2-7; 10 bases line up with TRBD2. Trimming took 3 bases from V and 7 from J; bases not matched to a gene: 6. Germline CDR1 reads SGHAT; CDR2 reads FQNNGV. CDR3 length: 14 residues. The CDR3 reads CASSFGTSVIEQYF. The CDR3 nucleotides read TGTGCCAGCAGCTTTGGGACTAGCGTGATAGAGCAGTACTTC.

V is TRBV24-1 and J is TRBJ2-7, with 9 bases fitting TRBD2. Germline V gives CDR1 KGHDR, CDR2 SFDVKD. The length of the CDR3 is 17 residues. With V trimmed by 6 bases and J by 4 bases, 15 bases remained unmatched. CDR3 protein: CATSHTPVASGVYEQYF. The CDR3 region has the DNA TGTGCCACCAGTCACACGCCCGTCGCTAGCGGGGTATACGAGCAGTACTTC.

This rearrangement joins TRBV24-1 to TRBJ2-2; a possible D gene is TRBD1 (6 bases). Trimming stripped 9 bases from V and 0 bases from J, with 13 bases between. Germline V CDR1 and CDR2: KGHDR, SFDVKD. The CDR3 is 15 amino acids. Written as DNA, the CDR3 is TGTGCCACCGAAAAGAGGGGGACGAACACCGGGGAGCTGTTTTTT. It encodes CATEKRGTNTGELFF.

The chain couples TRBV24-1 to TRBJ1-1; D gene uncertain. The germline gives CDR1 KGHDR, CDR2 SFDVKD. V lost 7 bases and J 6 bases, leaving 8 bases between the germline ends. There are 11 residues in the CDR3. In nucleotides, the CDR3 is TGTGCCACCAGGAGCGGGGCTGAAGCTTTCTTT. Its protein product is CATRSGAEAFF.

In its sample, this clone was seen once. CDR3 DNA: TGTGCCAGCAGGAAAGCGGGAGGGCCCCCGACAGATACGCAGTATTTT. Its translation is CASRKAGGPPTDTQYF. This chain connects TRBV2 to TRBJ2-3; 10 bases line up with TRBD2. With 6 bases clipped from V and 3 bases from J, the junction kept 9 bases outside the gene matches. CDR3 size: 16 residues. Germline V gene data show CDR1 as SNHLY and CDR2 as FYNNEI.

The chain joins TRBV11-2 to TRBJ2-3; 10 bases fit TRBD2. The J segment lost 1 base and the V segment lost 7 bases, leaving 8 bases of the junction unmatched. CDR3 size: 16 residues. The germline V gene has CDR1 SGHAT and CDR2 FQNNGV. CDR3 region: CASTLRTSGRTDTQYF. CDR3 in DNA: TGTGCCAGCACCCTCAGGACTAGCGGACGCACAGATACGCAGTATTTT.

The rearrangement joins TRBV7-9 to TRBJ2-5; TRBD2 matches at 10 bases. With V trimmed by 5 bases and J by 5 bases, 11 bases remained unmatched. Germline values: CDR1 SEHNR, CDR2 FQNEAQ (reference sequence). The CDR3 runs 16 residues. Here the CDR3 DNA reads TGTGCCAGCAGCCCCAATAGCGGGAGGAAGTTTGAGACCCAGTACTTC. Encoded protein: CASSPNSGRKFETQYF.

J is TRBJ2-3 and V is TRBV18; 12 bases are a match to TRBD2. CDR3 length: 16 amino acids. J lost 0 bases, V lost 3 bases, and 1 base had no gene match. Germline loops: CDR1 KGHSH, CDR2 LQKENI. This CDR3 is CASSPGTSGSTDTQYF. CDR3 coding DNA: TGTGCCAGCTCACCGGGGACTAGCGGGAGCACAGATACGCAGTATTTT.

V and J are TRBV7-2 and TRBJ2-1, with 9 positions matching TRBD2. Trimming removed 3 bases from V and 4 bases from J; junction bases left unmatched: 7. The CDR3 is 16 residues long. Germline V lookup: CDR1 SGHTA, CDR2 FQGNSA. CDR3 DNA sequence: TGTGCCAGCAGCTTGGCCGGGGCGGGAGGGTACAATGAGCAGTTCTTC. Translation: CASSLAGAGGYNEQFF. Looking up the rest from reference TRBV7-2 and TRBJ2-1 gives the full variable domain: GAGVSQSPSNKVTEKGKDVELRCDPISGHTALYWYRQSLGQGLEFLIYFQGNSAPDKSGLPSDRFSAERTGGSVSTLTIQRTQQEDSAVYLCASSLAGAGGYNEQFFGPGTRLTVL.

The chain is built from TRBV7-2 and TRBJ2-7; 8 nucleotides align to TRBD1. The germline gives CDR1 SGHTA, CDR2 FQGNSA. The ends lost 9 bases at V and 2 bases at J; junction bases unmatched: 3. CDR3 length equals 12 residues. CDR3 in amino acids: CARDRVPYEQYF. The CDR3 DNA reads TGTGCCAGGGACAGGGTCCCCTACGAGCAGTACTTC.

The J gene is TRBJ1-1, the V gene TRBV6-2 or TRBV6-3; D is perhaps TRBD1 (6 bases). The CDR3 has 17 amino acids. Trimming pared 0 bases from V and 2 bases from J, leaving 16 bases between. The germline V gene has CDR1 MNHEY and CDR2 SVGEGT. Written as DNA, the CDR3 is TGTGCCAGCAGTTACTCGACGACTGGGGGCTCAAACACTGAAGCTTTCTTT. It translates to CASSYSTTGGSNTEAFF.

This chain links TRBV2 with TRBJ2-7; 7 positions match TRBD1. Germline CDR1 is SNHLY and CDR2 is FYNNEI. V lost 7 bases, J lost 2 bases, and 5 bases stayed unmatched. The CDR3 has 13 residues. Written as DNA, the CDR3 is TGTGCCAGCACCCGGCAGGGGGCCTACGAGCAGTACTTC. Translating it yields CASTRQGAYEQYF.

The chain has TRBV9 and TRBJ2-5; a weak D match, TRBD2 (5 bases). This CDR3 comprises 14 residues. Per the germline V gene, CDR1 is SGDLS and CDR2 is YYNGEE. V was clipped by 0 bases and J by 4 bases, with 10 bases between them. The CDR3 coding sequence is TGTGCCAGCAGCGTAGGGCTAGCCGCAGAGACCCAGTACTTC. This encodes CASSVGLAAETQYF. The complete variable domain, with remaining parts taken from reference TRBV9 and TRBJ2-5, reads DSGVTQTPKHLITATGQRVTLRCSPRSGDLSVYWYQQSLDQGLQFLIQYYNGEERAKGNILERFSAQQFPDLHSELNLSSLELGDSALYFCASSVGLAAETQYFGPGTRLLVL.

A word on this clone: The same CDR3 arises from other DNA sequences in this sample as well. The rearrangement links TRBV19 to TRBJ1-1, with D unresolved. The CDR3 contains 13 residues. Trimming took 7 bases from V and 2 from J, leaving 11 bases between them. Per the germline V gene, CDR1 is LNHDA and CDR2 is SQIVND (reference sequence). In nucleotides, the CDR3 is TGTGCCAGTACCGGAACAGCTAACACTGAAGCTTTCTTT. Its translation is CASTGTANTEAFF. Full variable domain (outside the CDR3, taken from reference TRBV19 and TRBJ1-1): DGGITQSPKYLFRKEGQNVTLSCEQNLNHDAMYWYRQDPGQGLRLIYYSQIVNDFQKGDIAEGYSVSREKKESFPLTVTSAQKNPTAFYLCASTGTANTEAFFGQGTRLTVV.

This sequence joins TRBV5-5 and TRBJ1-2, with D maybe TRBD1 (5 bases). Trimming left V 0 bases short and J 8 bases short, with 8 bases between. The germline gives CDR1 SGHKS, CDR2 YYEKEE (reference sequence). The CDR3 has 12 amino acids. CDR3 DNA sequence: TGTGCCAGCAGCTTGGCCCCAGGGGGCTACACCTTC. It codes for CASSLAPGGYTF.

This clone was detected a few times. V usage is TRBV5-1 and J usage is TRBJ2-7; weak D call: TRBD1 (6 bases). This CDR3 spans 14 amino acids. With 4 bases removed from V and 1 base from J, the gap between germline ends came to 12 bases. The V gene's germline CDR1 is SGHRS and CDR2 YFSETQ. The CDR3: CASSDGTPSYEQYF. As DNA, the CDR3 is TGCGCCAGCAGCGACGGGACACCGTCCTACGAGCAGTACTTC. Combining the CDR3 with reference TRBV5-1 and TRBJ2-7 gives the whole variable domain KAGVTQTPRYLIKTRGQQVTLSCSPISGHRSVSWYQQTPGQGLQFLFEYFSETQRNKGNFPGRFSGRQFSNSRSEMNVSTLELGDSALYLCASSDGTPSYEQYFGPGTRLTVT.

The chain employs TRBV19 and TRBJ2-7; TRBD1 aligns across 9 bases. Trimming at V came to 3 bases and at J to 5 bases, leaving 5 bases not matched to a gene. The CDR3 is made up of 14 amino acids. Germline V CDR1 and CDR2: LNHDA, SQIVND (reference sequence). CDR3 residues: CASSINRGHNEQYF. CDR3 nucleotides: TGTGCCAGTAGTATCAACAGGGGGCACAACGAGCAGTACTTC.

This chain joins TRBV24-1 and TRBJ1-1; D remains ambiguous. CDR3 length: 11 residues. The V and J ends lost 7 bases and 2 bases respectively, with 4 bases between them. Germline values: CDR1 KGHDR, CDR2 SFDVKD. The CDR3 nucleotides read TGTGCCACCAGCTTTAACACTGAAGCTTTCTTT. Translating gives CATSFNTEAFF.

The gene calls are TRBV7-9 and TRBJ2-7, with D possibly matching TRBD2 (5 bases). Deletions cut 1 base from V and 7 bases from J, with 17 bases between. This CDR3 has 15 residues. In germline, CDR1 is SEHNR, CDR2 FQNEAQ (reference sequence). The CDR3 loop reads CASSLVHGQTGEQYF. The DNA for the CDR3 is TGTGCCAGCAGCTTAGTACACGGGCAAACGGGGGAGCAGTACTTC.

The chain recombines TRBV19 with TRBJ1-5; D is perhaps TRBD1 (6 bases). The CDR3 is 15 amino acids. With 4 bases removed from V and 1 base from J, the gap between germline ends came to 11 bases. CDR1 and CDR2 from the germline V gene are LNHDA and SQIVND (reference sequence). The CDR3 DNA is TGTGCCAGTAGTAGGGAGACAGGCAGCAATCAGCCCCAGCATTTT. Protein product: CASSRETGSNQPQHF.

V is TRBV6-4 and J is TRBJ1-1; 8 bases are a match to TRBD1. V lost 4 bases, J lost 6 bases, and 4 bases stayed unmatched. The CDR3 contains 13 residues. The germline V gene encodes CDR1 MRHNA and CDR2 SNTAGT. This CDR3 is CASSAQGAAEAFF. CDR3 coding DNA: TGTGCCAGCAGTGCGCAGGGGGCGGCTGAAGCTTTCTTT.